The T cell receptor beta chain under discussion was sequenced for a study of Tregs in tolerant kidney transplant recipients. The table came from immunoSEQ multiplex PCR; TCRdb's copy has only in-frame clones and leaves some out. The data hold roughly 70,000 clones, with 70% to 90% observed a single time. The CDR3 is 18 amino acids. V was clipped by 5 bases and J by 1 base, with 22 bases between them. Germline CDR1 reads LNHDA; CDR2 reads SQIVND (reference sequence). Mixed chimerism was transient after nonmyeloablative marrow transplants from related graft donors. CD4+CD25+CD127- Tregs, CD4+CD25- non-Tregs, CD4 and CD8 cells were sorted.

V gene TRBV19 combines with J gene TRBJ2-3; D may be TRBD1 (6 bases). The sample was CD4+ T cells from blood (PBMCs), taken 6 months after the transplant. The source is a human patient who received a combined kidney and bone marrow transplant. Some T cells may be provided by the graft donor. Here the CDR3 DNA reads TGTGCCAGTAGTGTTGACAGGTCTTATATACCCCGCACAGATACGCAGTATTTT. It encodes CASSVDRSYIPRTDTQYF.